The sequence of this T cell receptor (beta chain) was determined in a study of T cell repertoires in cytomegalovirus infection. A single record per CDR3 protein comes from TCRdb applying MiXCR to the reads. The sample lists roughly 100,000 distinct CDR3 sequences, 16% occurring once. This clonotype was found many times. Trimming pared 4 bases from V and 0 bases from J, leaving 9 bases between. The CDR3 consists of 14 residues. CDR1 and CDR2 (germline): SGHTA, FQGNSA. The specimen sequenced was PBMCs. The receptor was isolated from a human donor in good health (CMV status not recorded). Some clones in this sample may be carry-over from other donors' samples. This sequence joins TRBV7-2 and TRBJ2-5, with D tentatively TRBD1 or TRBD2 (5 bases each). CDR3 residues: CASSSSGHQETQYF. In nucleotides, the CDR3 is TGTGCCAGCAGCTCCTCGGGACACCAAGAGACCCAGTACTTC.